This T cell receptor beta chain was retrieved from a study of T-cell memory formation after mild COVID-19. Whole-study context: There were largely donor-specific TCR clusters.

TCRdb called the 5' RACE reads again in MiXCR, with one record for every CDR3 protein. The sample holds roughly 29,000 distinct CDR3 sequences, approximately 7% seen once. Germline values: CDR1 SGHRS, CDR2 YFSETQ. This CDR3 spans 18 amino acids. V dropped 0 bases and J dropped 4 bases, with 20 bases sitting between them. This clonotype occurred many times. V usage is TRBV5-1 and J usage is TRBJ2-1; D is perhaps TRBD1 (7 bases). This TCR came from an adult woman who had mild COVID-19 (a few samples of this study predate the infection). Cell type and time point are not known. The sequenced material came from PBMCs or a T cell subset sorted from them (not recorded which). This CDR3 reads CASSLGGTDRARYNEQFF. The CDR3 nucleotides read TGCGCCAGCAGCTTGGGGGGGACTGACAGGGCCCGATACAATGAGCAGTTCTTC.